This T cell receptor (beta chain) originates from a study of blood T cells in healthy people across ages. Then a second PCR, running roughly 7 to 11 cycles, was carried out with a sample-barcoded 5' primer and a J-beta primer mix. One entry per CDR3 protein results from TCRdb running MiXCR on the 5' RACE reads. The sample shows fewer than 1,000,000 distinct CDR3 sequences, about half of them seen only once. There are 15 residues in the CDR3. Germline CDR1 and CDR2: LGHDT and YNNKEL (reference sequence). The V end lost 2 bases, the J end lost 5 bases, and 15 bases lay between the germline ends. Sample donors were healthy Caucasian individuals that came from Russia, aged about 6 to 100.

V usage is TRBV3-1 and J usage is TRBJ2-5; D remains ambiguous. The sequenced sample was blood. This receptor was taken from an elderly man in good health. The CDR3 is CASSQSAPLGETQYF. DNA for the CDR3: TGTGCCAGCAGCCAATCAGCCCCCCTCGGGGAGACCCAGTACTTC.